The next 21 T cell receptor beta chains were all read from a single sample in a study of beta chain features in type 1 diabetes. Whole-study findings and limits: Within each of all four CD4+ subsets, Type 1 diabetes patients had TCRB CDR3s that were moderately but significantly shorter.

Sequencing targeted expressed TCRB transcripts, as all isolated RNA had been reverse transcribed. TCRdb keeps only in-frame clones here, not all; method: immunoSEQ multiplex PCR. The sample lists some 17,000 clones, about three quarters occurring once. Antigens of these TCRs are unknown. Source material: stem cell memory CD4+ T cells from blood. The receptors stem from a young man with type 1 diabetes.

V and J are TRBV5-1 and TRBJ2-3; TRBD1 might be the D (5 bases). This CDR3 comprises 14 residues. V lost 0 bases, J lost 2 bases, and 7 bases lay in between. Germline CDR1 and CDR2: SGHRS and YFSETQ. Here the CDR3 reads CASSLGRATDTQYF. CDR3 in DNA: TGCGCCAGCAGCTTGGGCAGGGCCACAGATACGCAGTATTTT.

The V and J genes are TRBV30 and TRBJ2-1, with TRBD2 as a possible D gene (5 bases). The CDR3 sequence is 12 residues long. Germline values: CDR1 GTSNPN, CDR2 SVGIG (reference sequence). Trimming stripped 7 bases from V and 7 bases from J, with 14 bases between. Written as DNA, the CDR3 is TGTGCCTTGACGCAGGCGGGTAATGAGCAGTTCTTC. Its protein is CALTQAGNEQFF.

V usage is TRBV28 and J usage is TRBJ1-1; D unclear. V was trimmed by 1 base and J by 5 bases, leaving 17 bases between them. This CDR3 spans 16 amino acids. Germline lookup yields CDR1 MDHEN and CDR2 SYDVKM. The CDR3 nucleotides read TGTGCCAGCAGTTTATATGGGAGGTCTGTGAGGACTGAAGCTTTCTTT. Its translation is CASSLYGRSVRTEAFF.

This chain uses TRBV19 with TRBJ2-7, with 9 positions matching TRBD1. This CDR3 region has 14 residues. V was clipped by 10 bases and J by 7 bases; unmatched bases: 14. Germline V gene sequence: CDR1 LNHDA, CDR2 SQIVND (reference sequence). In nucleotides, the CDR3 is TGTGCCACAACCCACCGGGACAGGGCGGGGGAGCAGTACTTC. Translated, it gives CATTHRDRAGEQYF.

This clone was counted once. The chain recombines TRBV29-1 with TRBJ1-1; 7 bases line up with TRBD1. CDR3 length: 14 amino acids. V lost 5 bases and J lost 5; bases outside the gene matches: 11. Germline CDR1 is SQVTM and CDR2 is ANQGSEA. In DNA, the CDR3 is TGCAGCGTTACCCTCTTGACAGGGAGGACTGAAGCTTTCTTT. Amino acid sequence: CSVTLLTGRTEAFF.

This clone was seen a handful of times. The chain has TRBV6-1 and TRBJ2-1; the D is unclear. Germline V CDR1 and CDR2: MNHNS, SASEGT. Trimming left V 7 bases short and J 4 bases short, with 14 bases between. The length of the CDR3 is 14 residues. The CDR3 DNA reads TGTGCCAGCATAGGCGGTCTTCTTTACAATGAGCAGTTCTTC. Amino acids: CASIGGLLYNEQFF.

The chain employs TRBV7-2 and TRBJ2-2; tentatively, D is TRBD1 (5 bases). With 1 base removed from V and 7 bases from J, the gap between germline ends came to 16 bases. CDR1 SGHTA and CDR2 FQGNSA come from the germline V gene. The CDR3 is made up of 16 amino acids. CDR3 sequence reads: CASSLEKIRGGGELFF. CDR3 DNA sequence: TGTGCCAGCAGCTTAGAGAAAATAAGGGGCGGCGGGGAGCTGTTTTTT.

This CDR3 is CASGLVAGGLNQPQHF. DNA for the CDR3: TGTGCTAGTGGTTTGGTTGCGGGGGGCCTGAATCAGCCCCAGCATTTT. The rearrangement joins TRBV12-5 to TRBJ1-5, with TRBD1 as a possible D gene (6 bases). The CDR3 is 16 amino acids. CDR1 and CDR2 (germline): LGHNT, FRNRAP. Trimming cost V 0 bases and J 4 bases, with 13 bases left between them.

This chain's CDR3 is CASSPEGWRTGELFF. As DNA, the CDR3 is TGTGCCAGCAGTCCGGAGGGCTGGAGGACCGGGGAGCTGTTTTTT. The genes are TRBV6-5 and TRBJ2-2, with D perhaps matching TRBD2 (6 bases). V dropped 5 bases and J dropped 5 bases, with 15 bases sitting between them. The germline V gene has CDR1 MNHEY and CDR2 SVGAGI. The CDR3 totals 15 residues.

The chain recombines TRBV11-2 with TRBJ1-5, with 9 bases lining up with TRBD1. In germline, CDR1 is SGHAT, CDR2 FQNNGV. Unmatched junction bases numbered 6, after V lost 1 base and J lost 5 bases. This CDR3 region has 16 residues. The CDR3 loop reads CASSLGAGTGHQPQHF. The CDR3 bases are TGTGCCAGCAGCTTAGGGGCCGGGACAGGGCATCAGCCCCAGCATTTT.

V is TRBV2 and J is TRBJ2-7; the match to TRBD2 covers 7 bases. V lost 10 bases to trimming and J lost 0 bases; unmatched junction nucleotides: 6. There are 13 residues in the CDR3. The V gene's germline CDR1 is SNHLY and CDR2 FYNNEI. The CDR3 is CAMGGTASYEQYF. For the CDR3, the DNA is TGTGCCATGGGGGGGACGGCCTCCTACGAGCAGTACTTC. The full variable domain, in which reference TRBV2 and TRBJ2-7 provide the parts outside the CDR3, is EPEVTQTPSHQVTQMGQEVILRCVPISNHLYFYWYRQILGQKVEFLVSFYNNEISEKSEIFDDQFSVERPDGSNFTLKIRSTKLEDSAMYFCAMGGTASYEQYFGPGTRLTVT.

This clone was recorded once. V usage is TRBV10-3 and J usage is TRBJ1-1, with D unclear. This CDR3 is 13 amino acids long. Deletions cut 7 bases from V and 3 bases from J, with 12 bases between. The germline V gene encodes CDR1 ENHRY and CDR2 SYGVKD. CDR3 nucleotides: TGTGCCATCAACAAGAACGATGACACTGAAGCTTTCTTT. It encodes CAINKNDDTEAFF.

V gene TRBV18 combines with J gene TRBJ2-5, with D possibly being TRBD1 (6 bases). The CDR3 covers 15 residues. V shed 3 bases and J shed 2 bases, with 13 bases lying between them. The germline V gene has CDR1 KGHSH and CDR2 LQKENI. The CDR3: CASSPGPDRQETQYF. CDR3 nucleotides: TGTGCCAGCTCACCTGGCCCGGACAGACAAGAGACCCAGTACTTC.

The count of this clone is one. The chain combines TRBV7-3 with TRBJ2-1, with TRBD1 matching over 10 bases. V was pared by 5 bases and J by 7 bases, with 8 bases of the junction left unmatched. Germline V gene data show CDR1 as SGHTA and CDR2 as FQGTGA. This CDR3 contains 15 residues. CDR3 sequence: CASSNAGTGVNEQFF. The CDR3 nucleotides read TGTGCCAGCAGCAACGCCGGGACAGGGGTTAATGAGCAGTTCTTC.

CDR3 protein: CASRVTPNGYTF. In DNA, the CDR3 is TGTGCCTCGCGCGTCACCCCAAATGGCTACACCTTC. This chain joins TRBV7-2 and TRBJ1-2; no clear D. The V gene's germline CDR1 is SGHTA and CDR2 FQGNSA. The CDR3 has 12 residues. Between the trimmed V and J ends, which lost 11 bases and 6 bases, there was a span of 16 bases.

V usage is TRBV5-4 and J usage is TRBJ1-1; D ambiguous. V was cut by 0 bases and J by 4 bases, with 10 bases left in between. The CDR3 consists of 14 residues. From germline, CDR1 is SGHNT and CDR2 YYREEE (reference sequence). CDR3 amino acids: CASSLEQASTEAFF. For the CDR3, the DNA is TGTGCCAGCAGCTTGGAGCAGGCGAGCACTGAAGCTTTCTTT.

This clone occurred once. This chain joins TRBV19 and TRBJ2-3, with TRBD2 matching over 7 bases. The junction had 8 bases not matched to a gene; V was cut back by 5 bases and J by 0 bases. CDR1 is LNHDA, CDR2 SQIVND, per germline (reference sequence). CDR3 length: 16 residues. DNA of the CDR3: TGTGCCAGTAGTGCCTCGGGACTAAGAAGCACAGATACGCAGTATTTT. It translates to CASSASGLRSTDTQYF.

The J gene is TRBJ2-3, the V gene TRBV7-8, with 7 bases matching TRBD2. CDR1 and CDR2 (germline): SGHVS, FQNEAQ. The CDR3 contains 16 residues. Germline trimming cut 5 bases from V and 1 base from J; bases unmatched to any gene: 9. CDR3 sequence reads: CASSLFGSGGTDTQYF. DNA of the CDR3: TGTGCCAGCAGCCTCTTCGGGAGCGGGGGCACAGATACGCAGTATTTT.

This chain uses TRBV28 with TRBJ2-1; 13 nucleotides line up with TRBD2. With V trimmed by 6 bases and J by 1 base, 3 bases remained unmatched. CDR3 length equals 16 residues. Germline V gene data show CDR1 as MDHEN and CDR2 as SYDVKM. The CDR3: CASRQTSGGSYNEQFF. Written as DNA, the CDR3 is TGTGCCAGCAGACAGACTAGCGGGGGGTCCTACAATGAGCAGTTCTTC.

This clone showed up just once. The rearrangement joins TRBV6-6 to TRBJ1-6; D may be TRBD1 (6 bases). The V end lost 6 bases, the J end lost 5 bases, and 11 bases lay between the germline ends. The CDR3 extends over 14 amino acids. Germline V gives CDR1 MNHNY, CDR2 SVGAGI (reference sequence). CDR3 sequence: CASRKDSNNSPLHF. The CDR3 nucleotides are TGTGCCAGCAGGAAGGACAGCAATAATTCACCCCTCCACTTT.

This clone occurred a few times. CDR3 residues: CASSLSQAGANVLTF. CDR3 nucleotide sequence: TGTGCCAGCAGCCTAAGCCAGGCTGGGGCCAACGTCCTGACTTTC. This rearrangement joins TRBV9 to TRBJ2-6, with D hard to call. The CDR3 is 15 residues long. CDR1 is SGDLS, CDR2 YYNGEE, per germline. Trimming shortened V by 4 bases and J by 2 bases, and 10 bases separated the two germline ends.